This TCR beta chain was identified during a study of T cells in Graves' hyperthyroidism and ophthalmopathy. Germline loops: CDR1 LNHNV, CDR2 YYDKDF (reference sequence). The CDR3 sequence is 14 residues long. Unmatched junction bases numbered 6, after V lost 7 bases and J lost 3 bases. The study based diagnoses on clinical symptoms, serum thyroxine and TRAb, thyroid ultrasound and orbital computed tomography. This clonotype came up a few times. Amplified regions were TCR beta CDR3 sequences from RNA transcripts. HTBI primers were used for first-round RT-PCR of the TCR CDR3. TCRdb re-analysed the multiplex PCR reads in MiXCR, keeping a single row per CDR3 protein. The sample has a few hundred thousand distinct CDR3 sequences; roughly 14% are singletons.

Sequencing was done on a sample of blood. This TCR came from a woman in her late teens or twenties with Graves' hyperthyroidism. The gene calls are TRBV15 and TRBJ1-5; 7 positions match TRBD1. The CDR3 nucleotides read TGTGCCACCACCGAGGACAGGACCAATCAGCCCCAGCATTTT. Encoded protein: CATTEDRTNQPQHF. Filled out from reference TRBV15 and TRBJ1-5, the complete variable domain reads DAMVIQNPRYQVTQFGKPVTLSCSQTLNHNVMYWYQQKSSQAPKLLFHYYDKDFNNEADTPDNFQSRRPNTSFCFLDIRSPGLGDTAMYLCATTEDRTNQPQHFGDGTRLSIL.